Below are 27 T cell receptor beta chains sequenced from a single sample in a study of shared clonotypes between healthy human individuals (dated by TCRdb to the early 2020s). Receptor amplification or capture employed the immunoSEQ multiplex PCR assay. Not all clones reach the TCRdb copy of this immuneACCESS table, which keeps in-frame sequences only. Checked studies attribute under half of the gap to unresolved V genes and leave the rest unexplained. Recorded for this sample are approximately 250,000 clones; approximately 70% of them occurred a single time. Jointly, the top ten make up 11% of the sample. The sequenced material came from memory CD4+ T cells sorted from blood. The intended sense of this specimen's cell subset or site label: CD45RA-negative fraction. Receptors were obtained from a man aged 30-40 years in good health.

V gene TRBV7-2 combines with J gene TRBJ2-7, with a weak D call TRBD2 (5 bases). V was shortened by 1 base and J by 6 bases, with 13 bases between the two germline ends. CDR1 and CDR2 from the germline V gene are SGHTA and FQGNSA. This CDR3 is built from 14 residues. In DNA form, the CDR3 reads TGTGCCAGCAGCTTAGGTTGGGCGGCGGGCGAGCAGTACTTC. It yields the protein CASSLGWAAGEQYF.

The CDR3 reads CASSSGVLNTEAFF. As DNA, the CDR3 is TGCGCCAGCAGCTCTGGTGTCCTGAACACTGAAGCTTTCTTT. V gene TRBV5-1 combines with J gene TRBJ1-1, with D unresolved. In germline, CDR1 is SGHRS, CDR2 YFSETQ. The CDR3 is 14 amino acids. V was clipped by 3 bases and J by 0 bases, with 9 bases between them. Full variable domain (outside the CDR3, taken from reference TRBV5-1 and TRBJ1-1): KAGVTQTPRYLIKTRGQQVTLSCSPISGHRSVSWYQQTPGQGLQFLFEYFSETQRNKGNFPGRFSGRQFSNSRSEMNVSTLELGDSALYLCASSSGVLNTEAFFGQGTRLTVV.

The genes are TRBV10-3 and TRBJ2-1; 11 positions match TRBD2. Germline-derived CDR1 and CDR2 are ENHRY and SYGVKD. V was pared by 8 bases and J by 10 bases, with 13 bases of the junction left unmatched. This CDR3 comprises 15 residues. Written as DNA, the CDR3 is TGTGCCATCGGGGTAGCGGGAGGGCCTAGTAGAGAGCAGTTCTTC. It codes for CAIGVAGGPSREQFF.

The V and J genes are TRBV7-2 and TRBJ2-3, with TRBD2 identical over 9 bases. The CDR3 covers 17 residues. The trim removed 8 bases at V and 0 bases at J, leaving 12 bases unmatched. CDR1 and CDR2 from the germline V gene are SGHTA and FQGNSA. CDR3 amino acids: CASRRVASGASTDTQYF. In nucleotides, the CDR3 is TGTGCCAGCCGGCGAGTGGCTAGCGGGGCGAGCACAGATACGCAGTATTTT.

The genes are TRBV5-1 and TRBJ1-2; D not resolved. Germline V CDR1 and CDR2: SGHRS, YFSETQ. Trimming took 3 bases from V and 3 from J, leaving 12 bases between them. The CDR3 contains 14 residues. The CDR3 coding sequence is TGCGCCAGCAGCTCCGGACCCGTTGACTATGGCTACACCTTC. This sequence encodes CASSSGPVDYGYTF.

This clone was seen a few times. The sample holds other DNA sequences that translate to the same CDR3. The CDR3 nucleotides are TGCGCCAGCAGCTTCAAGGGTCAGAACACTGAAGCTTTCTTT. Encoded protein: CASSFKGQNTEAFF. This chain connects TRBV5-1 to TRBJ1-1, with D unclear. Germline CDR1 and CDR2: SGHRS and YFSETQ. V was pared by 2 bases and J by 1 base, with 9 bases between. The CDR3 runs to 14 residues. The full variable domain, rest sourced from reference TRBV5-1 and TRBJ1-1, is KAGVTQTPRYLIKTRGQQVTLSCSPISGHRSVSWYQQTPGQGLQFLFEYFSETQRNKGNFPGRFSGRQFSNSRSEMNVSTLELGDSALYLCASSFKGQNTEAFFGQGTRLTVV.

This sequence joins TRBV28 and TRBJ1-4; maybe TRBD1 (5 bases). The CDR3 is 13 residues long. The germline CDR1 and CDR2 sequences are MDHEN and SYDVKM. Deletions cut 8 bases from V and 3 bases from J, with 10 bases between. CDR3 DNA: TGTGCCAGCCAGACAGCCTCTAATGAAAAACTGTTTTTT. This sequence encodes CASQTASNEKLFF.

V gene TRBV10-1 combines with J gene TRBJ2-1; tentatively, D is TRBD1 (5 bases). This CDR3 region has 14 residues. Germline-derived CDR1 and CDR2 are WNHNN and SYGVQD (reference sequence). Deletions cut 2 bases from V and 0 bases from J, with 5 bases between. The CDR3 loop is CASSEQGSYNEQFF. In DNA form, the CDR3 reads TGCGCCAGCAGTGAGCAGGGCTCCTACAATGAGCAGTTCTTC.

The chain combines TRBV6-1 with TRBJ1-5, with unresolved D. V lost 0 bases and J lost 2, with 8 bases in between. The CDR3 covers 15 residues. Germline CDR1 reads MNHNS; CDR2 reads SASEGT. CDR3 coding DNA: TGTGCCAGCAGTGAAGCGGGTCCTGGCAATCAGCCCCAGCATTTT. This translates into CASSEAGPGNQPQHF.

V and J are TRBV7-6 and TRBJ2-5, with no clear D. The CDR3 has 14 residues. With 4 bases removed from V and 2 bases from J, the gap between germline ends came to 11 bases. CDR1 is SGHVS, CDR2 FNYEAQ, per germline. CDR3 loop: CASSSPRKQETQYF. Written as DNA, the CDR3 is TGTGCCAGCAGCTCCCCCCGGAAGCAAGAGACCCAGTACTTC.

The chain has TRBV6-1 and TRBJ2-3; tentatively, D is TRBD1 (6 bases). The germline V gene encodes CDR1 MNHNS and CDR2 SASEGT. V lost 4 bases and J 2 bases, leaving 13 bases between the germline ends. The CDR3 contains 15 residues. As DNA, the CDR3 is TGTGCCAGCAGTGCGTTCAGGGGAGACACAGATACGCAGTATTTT. It is translated as CASSAFRGDTDTQYF.

The rearrangement uses TRBV2 and TRBJ1-5; D is possibly TRBD1 (6 bases). The V gene lost 2 bases and the J gene lost 4 bases, with 12 bases spanning the gap. CDR3 length: 15 amino acids. Germline V lookup: CDR1 SNHLY, CDR2 FYNNEI. The CDR3 sequence is CASSETETGNQPQHF. In DNA form, the CDR3 reads TGTGCCAGCAGTGAAACTGAGACAGGAAATCAGCCCCAGCATTTT. The entire variable domain, with the rest obtained from reference TRBV2 and TRBJ1-5, is as follows: EPEVTQTPSHQVTQMGQEVILRCVPISNHLYFYWYRQILGQKVEFLVSFYNNEISEKSEIFDDQFSVERPDGSNFTLKIRSTKLEDSAMYFCASSETETGNQPQHFGDGTRLSIL.

CDR3 sequence (DNA): TGTGCCTGGACTGACCGTACCAGTCAGTACTTC. This encodes CAWTDRTSQYF. The J gene is TRBJ2-5, the V gene TRBV30; D unresolved. This CDR3 comprises 11 residues. V dropped 4 bases and J dropped 11 bases, with 14 bases sitting between them. Germline V lookup: CDR1 GTSNPN, CDR2 SVGIG (reference sequence).

The chain combines TRBV28 with TRBJ1-3, with D perhaps matching TRBD1 (6 bases). This CDR3 has 14 amino acids. V lost 7 bases to trimming and J lost 4 bases, with 14 bases between them. Per the germline V gene, CDR1 is MDHEN and CDR2 is SYDVKM. The CDR3 loop reads CASTRRGGGNTIYF. The CDR3 DNA is TGTGCCAGCACGAGGCGAGGGGGAGGAAACACCATATATTTT.

The chain uses TRBV6-6 and TRBJ2-5; D could derive from TRBD1 or TRBD2 (5 bases each). Germline assignment: CDR1 MNHNY and CDR2 SVGAGI (reference sequence). The CDR3 has 11 amino acids. The CDR3 here is CTSGTQETQYF. DNA for the CDR3: TGTACGAGTGGGACCCAAGAGACCCAGTACTTC.

The chain is built from TRBV13 and TRBJ2-1; D is unclear. Germline lookup yields CDR1 PRHDT and CDR2 FYEKMQ (reference sequence). Trimming removed 1 base at V and 10 bases at J, with 5 bases between. This CDR3 has 11 amino acids. The CDR3 region has the DNA TGTGCCAGCAGCTTAGTCTCCGAGCAGTTCTTC. This gives the protein CASSLVSEQFF.

This clone was detected only a few times. The rearrangement links TRBV6-1 to TRBJ2-7, with no clear D. Germline CDR1 reads MNHNS; CDR2 reads SASEGT. V lost 4 bases and J 2 bases, leaving 15 bases between the germline ends. The CDR3 covers 15 residues. CDR3 residues: CASSGAGSITYEQYF. In DNA form, the CDR3 reads TGTGCCAGCAGTGGCGCTGGCTCCATAACCTACGAGCAGTACTTC.

The chain employs TRBV27 and TRBJ2-3; 7 bases fit TRBD1. V lost 10 bases and J lost 4; bases outside the gene matches: 14. The CDR3 runs 15 residues. Germline loops: CDR1 MNHEY, CDR2 SMNVEV (reference sequence). CDR3 DNA: TGTGCCACCCACCGAGCCAGGGGGTTCGCAGATACGCAGTATTTT. Its protein is CATHRARGFADTQYF.

The chain recombines TRBV10-2 with TRBJ1-5; D uncertain. Germline V gives CDR1 WSHSY, CDR2 SAAADI. Trimming removed 3 bases at V and 4 bases at J, with 10 bases between. The CDR3 loop spans 14 amino acids. The CDR3 is CASSDFRLNQPQHF. As DNA, the CDR3 is TGCGCCAGCAGTGACTTCAGACTAAATCAGCCCCAGCATTTT.

The rearrangement uses TRBV18 and TRBJ2-7; D is unresolved. The CDR3 length is 13 residues. Trimming left V 1 base short and J 2 bases short, with 6 bases between. Germline values: CDR1 KGHSH, CDR2 LQKENI. The CDR3 DNA follows: TGTGCCAGCTCACCACGGCCAGCCTACGAGCAGTACTTC. Translation: CASSPRPAYEQYF.

Only a few counts were recorded for this clone. This sequence joins TRBV28 and TRBJ2-2, with 10 bases aligning to TRBD2. V lost 7 bases to trimming and J lost 6 bases; unmatched junction nucleotides: 11. This CDR3 is built from 16 residues. From germline, CDR1 is MDHEN and CDR2 SYDVKM. This CDR3 is CASTDPGLAFPGELFF. The CDR3 nucleotides read TGTGCCAGCACCGACCCGGGACTAGCGTTCCCCGGGGAGCTGTTTTTT.

This chain joins TRBV6-1 and TRBJ2-1, with TRBD2 as a possible D gene (5 bases). Germline-derived CDR1 and CDR2 are MNHNS and SASEGT. The CDR3 consists of 13 residues. Trimming removed 3 bases from V and 3 bases from J, with 6 bases in between. Written as DNA, the CDR3 is TGTGCCAGCAGTGAGGGAGACTACAATGAGCAGTTCTTC. Its protein product is CASSEGDYNEQFF.

The chain joins TRBV27 to TRBJ2-1; tentative D call: TRBD2 (6 bases). Germline V gene data show CDR1 as MNHEY and CDR2 as SMNVEV (reference sequence). V lost 4 bases, J lost 2 bases, and 12 bases lay in between. The CDR3 is 15 residues long. The CDR3 reads CASSSNSGPYNEQFF. The CDR3 nucleotides are TGTGCCAGCAGTTCGAATAGCGGTCCCTACAATGAGCAGTTCTTC.

The V and J genes are TRBV5-1 and TRBJ1-1, with TRBD1 identical over 12 bases. Unmatched junction bases numbered 4, after V lost 4 bases and J lost 0 bases. The germline gives CDR1 SGHRS, CDR2 YFSETQ. The CDR3 has 16 residues. CDR3 sequence (DNA): TGCGCCAGCAGCCCGGGACAGGGGGCGTTGAACACTGAAGCTTTCTTT. Protein sequence: CASSPGQGALNTEAFF.

This sequence joins TRBV5-5 and TRBJ2-7; 7 nucleotides line up with TRBD1. Germline V CDR1 and CDR2: SGHKS, YYEKEE (reference sequence). The CDR3 runs 12 residues. The J segment lost 3 bases and the V segment lost 4 bases, leaving 1 base of the junction unmatched. The CDR3: CASSRDSYEQYF. CDR3 DNA sequence: TGTGCCAGCAGCCGGGACAGCTACGAGCAGTACTTC.

This chain uses TRBV4-2 with TRBJ1-3, with no clear D. The CDR3 spans 13 residues. The germline gives CDR1 LGHNA, CDR2 YNFKEQ. V lost 4 bases and J lost 0, with 4 bases in between. The DNA of the CDR3 is TGTGCCAGCAGCCCTTTCTCTGGAAACACCATATATTTT. Translated: CASSPFSGNTIYF.

The V call is TRBV28, the J call TRBJ2-4; D unresolved. Looked up from germline, CDR1 is MDHEN and CDR2 is SYDVKM. The V end was cut by 4 bases, the J end by 0 bases, with 16 bases between. This CDR3 region has 17 residues. The CDR3 is CASSSRGPRLAKNIQYF. The CDR3 region has the DNA TGTGCCAGCAGTTCCCGTGGACCGCGCCTAGCCAAAAACATTCAGTACTTC.